This entry lists 5 T cell receptor beta chains sequenced from one sample in a study of regulatory T cells in long-lasting Graves disease (dated by TCRdb to the early 2020s). The library was prepared using multiplex PCR. The run used an Illumina HiSeq 4000. To build TCR beta libraries, CDR3 regions were amplified by Arm-PCR using iRepertoire HTBI primers. In TCRdb, the public reads were trimmed at Q25 with fastp and aligned with MiXCR, with productive beta chains retained. Identical CDR3 protein sequences are pooled into one entry, listed with their most common genes and DNA. This sample comprises approximately 460,000 distinct CDR3 sequences, about 17% of them detected only once. Roughly a tenth of the sample comes from the top ten. The label giving this sample's time point can be read as: newly diagnosed GD, antithyroid drugs for less than 3 months. RNA was extracted from PBMCs in TRIzol for both TCR sequencing and RNA sequencing.

These data were also reused for a study on T cells in Graves' hyperthyroidism and ophthalmopathy.

Material: peripheral blood mononuclear cells (PBMCs), obtained at new diagnosis, from a patient treated with antithyroid drugs. These receptors all come from a woman in her twenties or thirties with Graves disease. Donor details come from another sample of the same person, matched by shared clones.

This clonotype was seen a few times. The chain employs TRBV7-2 and TRBJ2-1, with D perhaps matching TRBD2 (5 bases). The CDR3 consists of 15 residues. Deletions cut 2 bases from V and 8 bases from J, with 16 bases between. In germline, CDR1 is SGHTA, CDR2 FQGNSA. The CDR3 DNA reads TGTGCCAGCAGCTTACCTAGCCTAATGGGGTATGAGCAGTTCTTC. Protein: CASSLPSLMGYEQFF.

This clonotype came up many times. The chain uses TRBV20-1 and TRBJ2-7; no clear D gene. V lost 4 bases to trimming and J lost 4 bases, with 11 bases between them. The CDR3 is 12 amino acids. From germline, CDR1 is DFQATT and CDR2 SNEGSKA (reference sequence). The CDR3 nucleotides are TGCAGTGCTAACCGCGACCGGTACGAGCAGTACTTC. This sequence encodes CSANRDRYEQYF.

V gene TRBV5-1 combines with J gene TRBJ2-1, with 10 bases lining up with TRBD1. Trimming at V came to 5 bases and at J to 6 bases, leaving 23 bases not matched to a gene. Germline assignment: CDR1 SGHRS and CDR2 YFSETQ. CDR3 size: 20 residues. The CDR3 loop reads CASSPGPGQGTPHLSNEQFF. DNA for the CDR3: TGCGCCAGCAGTCCTGGGCCGGGACAGGGGACACCCCACCTCAGCAATGAGCAGTTCTTC.

This clonotype has ten or more counts. V is TRBV28 and J is TRBJ2-4; D uncertain. CDR1 and CDR2 from the germline V gene are MDHEN and SYDVKM. Trimming left V 8 bases short and J 6 bases short, with 14 bases between. CDR3 length equals 13 residues. The CDR3 DNA sequence: TGTGCCAGCTCCCCTGGGTCTTCAAACATTCAGTACTTC. Protein: CASSPGSSNIQYF.

The CDR3 region has the DNA TGTGCCAGCAGTTCTGGCCCCCCCGGGACCGAATCCTACGAGCAGTACTTC. Its protein is CASSSGPPGTESYEQYF. The chain carries TRBV9 and TRBJ2-7; D may be TRBD1 or TRBD2 (5 bases each). Per germline, CDR1 SGDLS and CDR2 YYNGEE. The V end lost 5 bases, the J end lost 1 base, and 22 bases lay between the germline ends. This CDR3 is built from 17 residues.